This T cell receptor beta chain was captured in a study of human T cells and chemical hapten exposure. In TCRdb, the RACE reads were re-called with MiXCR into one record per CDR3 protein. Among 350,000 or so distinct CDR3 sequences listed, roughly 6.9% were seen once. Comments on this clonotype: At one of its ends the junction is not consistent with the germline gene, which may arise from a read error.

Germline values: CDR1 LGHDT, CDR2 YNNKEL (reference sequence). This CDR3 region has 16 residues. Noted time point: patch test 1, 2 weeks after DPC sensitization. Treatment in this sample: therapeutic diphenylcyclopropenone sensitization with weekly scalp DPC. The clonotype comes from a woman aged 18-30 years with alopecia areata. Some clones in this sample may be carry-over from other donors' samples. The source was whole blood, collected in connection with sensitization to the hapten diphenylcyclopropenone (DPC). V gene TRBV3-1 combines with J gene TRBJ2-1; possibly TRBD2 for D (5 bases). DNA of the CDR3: TGTGCCAGCAGCCCATGGGAGCGGATCTCCTCCAATGAGCAGTTCTTC. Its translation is CASSPWERISSNEQFF.